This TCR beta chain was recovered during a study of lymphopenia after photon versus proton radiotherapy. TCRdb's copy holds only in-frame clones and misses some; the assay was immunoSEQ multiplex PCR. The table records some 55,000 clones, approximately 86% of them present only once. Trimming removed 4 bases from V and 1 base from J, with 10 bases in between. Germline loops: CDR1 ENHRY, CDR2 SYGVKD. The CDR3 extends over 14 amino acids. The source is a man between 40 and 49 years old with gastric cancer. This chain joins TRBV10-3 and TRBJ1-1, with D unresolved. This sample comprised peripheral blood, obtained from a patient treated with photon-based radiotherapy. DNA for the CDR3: TGTGCCATCAGTGGCCCGGGGAAGAACACTGAAGCTTTCTTT. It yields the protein CAISGPGKNTEAFF.